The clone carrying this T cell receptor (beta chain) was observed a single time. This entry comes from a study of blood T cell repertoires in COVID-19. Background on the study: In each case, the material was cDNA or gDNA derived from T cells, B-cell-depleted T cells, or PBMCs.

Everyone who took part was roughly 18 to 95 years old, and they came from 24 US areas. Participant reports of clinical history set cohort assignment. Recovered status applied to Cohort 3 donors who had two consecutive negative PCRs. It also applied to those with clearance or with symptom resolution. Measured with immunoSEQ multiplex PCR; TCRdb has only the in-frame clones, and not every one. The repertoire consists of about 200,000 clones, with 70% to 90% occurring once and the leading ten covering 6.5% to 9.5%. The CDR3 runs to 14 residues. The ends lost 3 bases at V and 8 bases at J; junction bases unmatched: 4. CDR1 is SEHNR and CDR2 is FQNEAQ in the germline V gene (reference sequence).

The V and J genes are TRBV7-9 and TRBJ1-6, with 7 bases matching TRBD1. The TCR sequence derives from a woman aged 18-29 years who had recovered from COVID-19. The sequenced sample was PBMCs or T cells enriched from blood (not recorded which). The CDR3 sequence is CASSLNRGDSPLHF. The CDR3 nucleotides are TGTGCCAGCAGCTTGAACAGGGGAGATTCACCCCTCCACTTT.